These 11 T cell receptor beta chains were sequenced from one sample in a study of blood T cell repertoires in COVID-19. Assay: immunoSEQ multiplex PCR; the TCRdb copy retains only in-frame clones and omits some. The sample shows hundreds of thousands of clones, 80% to 90% of them seen only once. Sequencing input: peripheral blood. Receptors originate from a woman aged 65 to 85 with acute or convalescent COVID-19.

The chain links TRBV2 to TRBJ2-1, with 9 nucleotides matching TRBD2. This CDR3 is built from 15 residues. With 7 bases clipped from V and 9 bases from J, the junction kept 13 bases outside the gene matches. Germline V lookup: CDR1 SNHLY, CDR2 FYNNEI. CDR3 sequence reads: CASTRRGGLRSEQFF. CDR3 coding DNA: TGTGCCAGCACTAGGCGGGGGGGTTTGAGGAGTGAGCAGTTCTTC.

CDR3 bases: TGTGCCTGGAGCCCAAAGGGCCGACAGCCTAACACTGAAGCTTTCTTT. This encodes CAWSPKGRQPNTEAFF. V is TRBV30 and J is TRBJ1-1; TRBD1 is a possible D gene (5 bases). The CDR3 contains 16 residues. Trimming removed 3 bases from V and 2 bases from J, with 19 bases in between. Germline CDR1 reads GTSNPN; CDR2 reads SVGIG (reference sequence).

The V and J genes are TRBV28 and TRBJ2-7; D call uncertain. Between the trimmed V and J ends, which lost 1 base and 2 bases, there was a span of 9 bases. Germline V gives CDR1 MDHEN, CDR2 SYDVKM. This CDR3 region has 14 residues. The CDR3 is CASSLLARTYEQYF. DNA for the CDR3: TGTGCCAGCAGTTTATTGGCCAGGACCTACGAGCAGTACTTC.

The chain joins TRBV2 to TRBJ2-5; TRBD2 matches 14 bases. CDR3 size: 18 residues. V was pared by 6 bases and J by 5 bases, with 14 bases of the junction left unmatched. Per germline, CDR1 SNHLY and CDR2 FYNNEI. The CDR3 DNA reads as TGTGCCAGCAGCGGGACTAGCGGGGGCGAGGGAATATTGGAGACCCAGTACTTC. Protein sequence: CASSGTSGGEGILETQYF.

The chain links TRBV30 to TRBJ1-6; D is ambiguous. CDR3 length: 15 residues. The V and J ends lost 1 base and 3 bases respectively, with 10 bases between them. Looked up from germline, CDR1 is GTSNPN and CDR2 is SVGIG (reference sequence). Written as DNA, the CDR3 is TGTGCCTGGAGTGCAGAGGACTTCTATAATTCACCCCTCCACTTT. It translates to CAWSAEDFYNSPLHF.

This clone has only one observation. This sequence joins TRBV2 and TRBJ1-5; weak D call: TRBD1 (5 bases). The CDR3 consists of 15 residues. V dropped 7 bases and J dropped 2 bases, with 15 bases sitting between them. CDR1 SNHLY and CDR2 FYNNEI come from the germline V gene. The CDR3 DNA is TGTGCCAGCACCTGGGACTCCGGGGGCAATCAGCCCCAGCATTTT. Its protein is CASTWDSGGNQPQHF.

The CDR3 bases are TGTGCCAGCAGCCCGGGACAGGGGAGAGGAAACACCATATATTTT. It translates to CASSPGQGRGNTIYF. This sequence joins TRBV6-5 and TRBJ1-3, with TRBD1 matching 10 bases. The germline CDR1 and CDR2 sequences are MNHEY and SVGAGI. The CDR3 has 15 residues. V was clipped by 6 bases and J by 4 bases; unmatched bases: 6.

The CDR3 loop is CASSQAQGSNQPQHF. Written as DNA, the CDR3 is TGTGCCAGCAGTCAGGCACAGGGTAGCAATCAGCCCCAGCATTTT. The rearrangement links TRBV27 to TRBJ1-5, with D possibly matching TRBD1 (6 bases). The germline V and J ends were trimmed by 5 bases and 0 bases, with 11 bases remaining between them. This CDR3 region has 15 residues. Germline CDR1 and CDR2: MNHEY and SMNVEV (reference sequence).

A few counts support this clone. The chain employs TRBV3-1 (or the pseudogene TRBV3-2) and TRBJ2-2; possible D gene TRBD1, 6 bases. The CDR3 runs 14 residues. The germline CDR1 and CDR2 sequences are LGHDT and YNNKEL (reference sequence). V lost 4 bases and J 6 bases, leaving 12 bases between the germline ends. Written as DNA, the CDR3 is TGTGCCAGCAGCCCCGTACAGGGAGCCGGGGAGCTGTTTTTT. This sequence encodes CASSPVQGAGELFF.

The chain is built from TRBV6-5 and TRBJ2-7; 8 nucleotides align to TRBD1. The V and J ends lost 6 bases and 4 bases, in that order; junction bases with no gene match: 5. The CDR3 totals 13 residues. Germline lookup yields CDR1 MNHEY and CDR2 SVGAGI. The CDR3 loop reads CASRKTGAYEQYF. The CDR3 DNA follows: TGTGCCAGCAGGAAGACAGGGGCGTACGAGCAGTACTTC.

This clone was counted once. This CDR3 reads CASSQEQFGTPIGEKLFF. The DNA of the CDR3 is TGCGCCAGCAGCCAAGAACAGTTTGGGACTCCTATAGGGGAAAAACTGTTTTTT. The chain carries TRBV4-1 and TRBJ1-4; tentatively, D is TRBD1 (5 bases). CDR1 and CDR2 from the germline V gene are MGHRA and YSYEKL. There are 18 residues in the CDR3. V was clipped by 0 bases and J by 8 bases, with 22 bases between them.